This paragraph covers one T cell receptor beta chain sequence. Its antigen is undetermined. Oncomine TCR Beta short-read sequencing was applied to DNA from cultured CD4+ T cells. TCRdb redid the calling of the PCR reads with MiXCR, one entry per CDR3 protein. The table records 9,500 to 11,000 distinct CDR3 sequences, approximately 70% of them present only once. Documented treatment: roughly 11-day PBMC culture with coronavirus spike peptide pools or control peptides (ViraFEST assay). This specimen comes from a study of vaccination and CD4 T cells after COVID-19. On the study more broadly: No peptide, an HIV-1 Nef pool, or a CEFX pool was what each control culture received.

V was clipped by 6 bases and J by 3 bases; unmatched bases: 15. Looked up from germline, CDR1 is MDHEN and CDR2 is SYDVKM. The CDR3 loop spans 19 amino acids. Study-wide results and limits: Investigators enrolled relatively few convalescent patients and included no early post-infection timepoints. With convalescent patients, a median roughly 83% of reactive clones emerged solely after vaccination.

This clonotype was obtained from a human donor who had recovered from COVID-19. Sample: CD4+ T cells from blood, cultured in vitro. V gene TRBV28 combines with J gene TRBJ2-7, with 15 bases aligning to TRBD2. CDR3 DNA: TGTGCCAGCAGCCCCCTAAGTGGACTAGCGGGAGGGCCGGGCTACGAGCAGTACTTC. It translates to CASSPLSGLAGGPGYEQYF.